The T cell receptor beta chain under discussion was sequenced for a study of shared clonotypes between healthy human individuals. In the study overall: CD8 memory received one plate per donor, CD8 naive two, CD4 memory three and CD4 naive three.

Assay: immunoSEQ multiplex PCR; the TCRdb copy retains only in-frame clones and omits some. Of over 1.4 million clones in the sample, over 95% were seen once. The germline CDR1 and CDR2 sequences are MNHNS and SASEGT. There are 14 residues in the CDR3. Trimming pared 5 bases from V and 5 bases from J, leaving 15 bases between. This receptor was obtained from a man aged 30 to 39 in good health. Sequencing was done on a sample of naive CD4+ T cells sorted from blood. Specified subset: CD45RA+ positively selected. The chain has TRBV6-1 and TRBJ1-1; D unresolved. The CDR3 protein is CASSTLPVGTEAFF. The CDR3 bases are TGTGCCAGCAGTACCCTTCCGGTGGGGACTGAAGCTTTCTTT.